This TCR beta chain was recovered during a study of identical twins. In its sample, this clonotype was seen a few times. Its antigen is as yet unknown. The ends lost 0 bases at V and 2 bases at J; junction bases unmatched: 7. Germline-derived CDR1 and CDR2 are ENHRY and SYGVKD. The CDR3 has 19 residues. Study results and limitations: Within twin pairs, the out-of-frame alpha sequences they shared showed excess low generation probability.

TCRdb re-called the 5' RACE reads with MiXCR, one entry per CDR3 protein. This table holds 350,000 to 600,000 distinct CDR3 sequences, 14% found once. In addition, the sample was reused for a study of yellow fever vaccine responses in identical twins.

The V call is TRBV10-3, the J call TRBJ2-3, with TRBD2 identical over 14 bases. The origin of this receptor is a woman in her late teens or twenties in good health. Sequences were obtained from CD4+ T cells sorted from blood. CDR3: CAISESLGTSGSNTDTQYF. The DNA of the CDR3 is TGTGCCATCAGTGAGTCACTCGGGACTAGCGGGAGCAACACAGATACGCAGTATTTT.